This T cell receptor beta chain appears in the sequencing data of a study of sequential checkpoint blockade in melanoma. For the study at large: Randomization was 1:1 between first-line nivolumab→ipilimumab and ipilimumab→nivolumab. TCRbeta immunosequencing was performed on DNA from 91 pretreatment melanoma tumor samples. Roughly 23 patients had matched tumor biopsies before treatment and at week 13 after nivolumab or ipilimumab alone. General study points: Mutational load did not correlate with tumor T-cell fraction or clonality.

The treatment is: randomized to nivolumab then ipilimumab (arm A) or the reverse (arm B). Points on this clone: Its specificity is not known.

The table came from immunoSEQ multiplex PCR; TCRdb's copy has only in-frame clones and leaves some out. The profile shows 35,000 to 40,000 clones, approximately 30% of them singletons. The germline gives CDR1 MGHRA, CDR2 YSYEKL. V dropped 0 bases and J dropped 2 bases, with 8 bases sitting between them. The CDR3 loop spans 15 amino acids. The clonotype comes from a human donor with melanoma. The material was tumor tissue (inferred from file names), obtained from a patient given nivolumab and ipilimumab in sequence. The V gene is TRBV4-1, the J gene TRBJ2-1; D gene ambiguous. The CDR3 coding sequence is TGCGCCAGCAGCCAAGACGTAGGGACCTACAATGAGCAGTTCTTC. Translation gives CASSQDVGTYNEQFF.